This T cell receptor (beta chain) came from a study of cytomegalovirus exposure and HLA in healthy donors. Study at large: From some 180 million T cells, an earlier analysis saw roughly 100 million unique TCR beta sequences. Study-wide results and limits: Researchers reportedly found TCR beta sequences accurately predicted most subjects' HLA-A and HLA-B alleles. A likely sequencing artifact accounted for one observed cluster of highly shared sequence variants. Near-uniform donor sequencing depth was presumed by presence/absence analyses.

In the case of this clone: Antigen: not known.

Amplification used 60 Vbeta primers and 13 Jbeta primers. Using immunoSEQ multiplex PCR, the repertoire was profiled, and TCRdb retains in-frame clones only, with some absent. The sample has 150,000 to 200,000 clones, around 83% seen once. Germline trimming cut 5 bases from V and 4 bases from J; bases unmatched to any gene: 15. The CDR3 is 17 amino acids. CDR1 and CDR2 (germline): SGHTA, FQGTGA. The chain has TRBV7-3 and TRBJ2-7, with 9 bases lining up with TRBD2. The sequence was collected from a woman in her thirties or forties in good health and CMV-seronegative. The specimen sequenced was PBMCs. The chain's CDR3 is CASSHGVASGELYEQYF. The CDR3 bases are TGTGCCAGCAGCCACGGGGTGGCTAGCGGGGAGCTATACGAGCAGTACTTC.